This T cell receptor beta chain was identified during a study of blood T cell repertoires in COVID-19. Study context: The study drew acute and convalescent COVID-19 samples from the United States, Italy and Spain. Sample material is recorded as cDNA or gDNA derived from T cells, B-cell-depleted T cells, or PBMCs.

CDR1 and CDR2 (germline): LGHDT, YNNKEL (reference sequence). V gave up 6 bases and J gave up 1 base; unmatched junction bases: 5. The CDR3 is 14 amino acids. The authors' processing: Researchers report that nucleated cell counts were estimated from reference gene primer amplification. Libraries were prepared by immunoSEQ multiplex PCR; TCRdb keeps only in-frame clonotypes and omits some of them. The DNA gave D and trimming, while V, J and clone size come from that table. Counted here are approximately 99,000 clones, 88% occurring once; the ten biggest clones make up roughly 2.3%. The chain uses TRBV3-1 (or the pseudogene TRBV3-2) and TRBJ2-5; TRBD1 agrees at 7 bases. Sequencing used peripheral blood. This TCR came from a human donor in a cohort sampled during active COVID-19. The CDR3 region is CASSTTGVQETQYF. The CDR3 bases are TGTGCCAGCAGTACTACAGGGGTCCAAGAGACCCAGTACTTC.